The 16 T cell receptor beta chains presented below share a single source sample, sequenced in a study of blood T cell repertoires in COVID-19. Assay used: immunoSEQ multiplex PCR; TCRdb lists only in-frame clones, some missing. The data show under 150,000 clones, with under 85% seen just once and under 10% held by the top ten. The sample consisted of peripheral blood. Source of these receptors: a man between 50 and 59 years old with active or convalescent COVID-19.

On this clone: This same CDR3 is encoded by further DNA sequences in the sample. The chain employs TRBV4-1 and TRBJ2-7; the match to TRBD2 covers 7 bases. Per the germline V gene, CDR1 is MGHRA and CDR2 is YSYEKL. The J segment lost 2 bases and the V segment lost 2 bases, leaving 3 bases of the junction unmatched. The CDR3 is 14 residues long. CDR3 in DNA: TGCGCCAGCAGCCAATTAGCGGGCCCCTACGAGCAGTACTTC. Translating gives CASSQLAGPYEQYF.

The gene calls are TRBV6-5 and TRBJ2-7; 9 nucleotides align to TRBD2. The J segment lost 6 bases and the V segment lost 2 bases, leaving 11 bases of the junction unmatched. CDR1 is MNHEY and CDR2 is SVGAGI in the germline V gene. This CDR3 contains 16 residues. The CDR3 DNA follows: TGTGCCAGCAGTTACACAACTAGCGGGTTGAGTGTCGAGCAGTACTTC. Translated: CASSYTTSGLSVEQYF.

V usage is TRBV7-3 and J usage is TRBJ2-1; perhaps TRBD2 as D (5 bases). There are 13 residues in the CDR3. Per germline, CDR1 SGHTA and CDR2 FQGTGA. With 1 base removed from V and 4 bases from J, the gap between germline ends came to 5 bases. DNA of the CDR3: TGTGCCAGCAGCTTAAGGGAGTACAATGAGCAGTTCTTC. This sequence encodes CASSLREYNEQFF.

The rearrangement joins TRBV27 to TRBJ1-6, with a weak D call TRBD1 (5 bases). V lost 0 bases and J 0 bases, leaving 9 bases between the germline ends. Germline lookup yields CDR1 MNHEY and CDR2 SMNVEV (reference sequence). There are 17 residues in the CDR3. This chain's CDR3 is CASSLSGPSSYNSPLHF. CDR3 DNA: TGTGCCAGCAGTTTATCGGGGCCGAGCTCCTATAATTCACCCCTCCACTTT.

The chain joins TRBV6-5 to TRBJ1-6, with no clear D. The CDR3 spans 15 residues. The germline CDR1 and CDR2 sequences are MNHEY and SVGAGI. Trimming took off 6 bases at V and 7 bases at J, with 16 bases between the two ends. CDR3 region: CASRLGEGVNSPLHF. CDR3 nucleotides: TGTGCCAGCAGACTCGGTGAGGGTGTCAATTCACCCCTCCACTTT.

The CDR3 nucleotides are TGTGCCACCAGTCTCAGGGAGGGGTCACCCCTCCACTTT. It codes for CATSLREGSPLHF. The chain carries TRBV24-1 and TRBJ1-6; D is possibly TRBD1 (5 bases). Per the germline V gene, CDR1 is KGHDR and CDR2 is SFDVKD. V shed 6 bases and J shed 10 bases, with 12 bases lying between them. This CDR3 is 13 amino acids long.

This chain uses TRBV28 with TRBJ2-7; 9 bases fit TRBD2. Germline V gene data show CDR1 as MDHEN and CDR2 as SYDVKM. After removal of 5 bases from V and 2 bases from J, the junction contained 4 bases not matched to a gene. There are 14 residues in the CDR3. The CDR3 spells CASSPTSGPYEQYF. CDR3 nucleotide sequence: TGTGCCAGCAGTCCCACTAGCGGGCCCTACGAGCAGTACTTC. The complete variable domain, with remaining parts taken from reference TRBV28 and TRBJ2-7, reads DVKVTQSSRYLVKRTGEKVFLECVQDMDHENMFWYRQDPGLGLRLIYFSYDVKMKEKGDIPEGYSVSREKKERFSLILESASTNQTSMYLCASSPTSGPYEQYFGPGTRLTVT.

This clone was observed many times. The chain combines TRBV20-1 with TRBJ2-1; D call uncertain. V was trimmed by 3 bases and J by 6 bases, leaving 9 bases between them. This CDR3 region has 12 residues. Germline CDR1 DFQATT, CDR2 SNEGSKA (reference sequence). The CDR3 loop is CSASRDSNEQFF. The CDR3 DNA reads TGCAGTGCTAGTAGAGACTCCAATGAGCAGTTCTTC.

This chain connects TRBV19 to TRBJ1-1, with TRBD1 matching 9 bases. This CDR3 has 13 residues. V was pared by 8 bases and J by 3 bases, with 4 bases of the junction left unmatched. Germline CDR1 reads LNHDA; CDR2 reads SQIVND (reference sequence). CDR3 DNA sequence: TGTGCCAGTTGCGACAGGGGGTACACTGAAGCTTTCTTT. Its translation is CASCDRGYTEAFF. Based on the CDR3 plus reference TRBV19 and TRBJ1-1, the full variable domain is DGGITQSPKYLFRKEGQNVTLSCEQNLNHDAMYWYRQDPGQGLRLIYYSQIVNDFQKGDIAEGYSVSREKKESFPLTVTSAQKNPTAFYLCASCDRGYTEAFFGQGTRLTVV.

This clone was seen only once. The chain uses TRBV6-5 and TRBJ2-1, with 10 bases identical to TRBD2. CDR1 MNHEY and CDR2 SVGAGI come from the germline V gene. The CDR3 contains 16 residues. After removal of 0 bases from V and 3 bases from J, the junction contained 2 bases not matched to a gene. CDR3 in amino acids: CASSYSGTSDYNEQFF. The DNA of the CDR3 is TGTGCCAGCAGTTACTCCGGGACTAGCGACTACAATGAGCAGTTCTTC.

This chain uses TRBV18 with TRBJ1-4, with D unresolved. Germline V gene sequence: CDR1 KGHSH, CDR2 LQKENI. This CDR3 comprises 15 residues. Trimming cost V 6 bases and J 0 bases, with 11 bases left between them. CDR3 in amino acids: CASSLEAATNEKLFF. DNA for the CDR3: TGTGCCAGCTCCCTGGAAGCGGCAACTAATGAAAAACTGTTTTTT. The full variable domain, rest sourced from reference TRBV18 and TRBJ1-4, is NAGVMQNPRHLVRRRGQEARLRCSPMKGHSHVYWYRQLPEEGLKFMVYLQKENIIDESGMPKERFSAEFPKEGPSILRIQQVVRGDSAAYFCASSLEAATNEKLFFGSGTQLSVL.

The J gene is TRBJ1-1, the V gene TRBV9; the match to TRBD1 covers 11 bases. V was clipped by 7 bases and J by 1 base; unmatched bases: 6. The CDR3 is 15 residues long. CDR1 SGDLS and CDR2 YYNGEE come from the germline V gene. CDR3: CASRGGTGGNTEAFF. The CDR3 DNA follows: TGTGCCAGCCGAGGTGGGACAGGGGGGAACACTGAAGCTTTCTTT.

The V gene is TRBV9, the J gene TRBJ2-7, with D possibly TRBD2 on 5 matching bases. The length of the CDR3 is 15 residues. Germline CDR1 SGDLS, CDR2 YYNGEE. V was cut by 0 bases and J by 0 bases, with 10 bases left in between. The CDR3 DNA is TGTGCCAGCAGCGTAGTGCCTAGCCCCTCCTACGAGCAGTACTTC. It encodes CASSVVPSPSYEQYF.

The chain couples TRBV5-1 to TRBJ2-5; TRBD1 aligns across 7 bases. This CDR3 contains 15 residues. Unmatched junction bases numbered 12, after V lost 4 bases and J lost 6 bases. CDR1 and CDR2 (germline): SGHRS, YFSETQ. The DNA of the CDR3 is TGCGCCAGCAGCGGAACAGGGACAGTCCCCAAGACCCAGTACTTC. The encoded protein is CASSGTGTVPKTQYF.

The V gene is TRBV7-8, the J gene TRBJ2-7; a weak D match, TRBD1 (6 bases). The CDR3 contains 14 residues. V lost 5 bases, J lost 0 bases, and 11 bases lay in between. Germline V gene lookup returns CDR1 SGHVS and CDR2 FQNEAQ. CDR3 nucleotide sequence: TGTGCCAGCAGCACTTGGACAGTCTCCTACGAGCAGTACTTC. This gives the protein CASSTWTVSYEQYF.

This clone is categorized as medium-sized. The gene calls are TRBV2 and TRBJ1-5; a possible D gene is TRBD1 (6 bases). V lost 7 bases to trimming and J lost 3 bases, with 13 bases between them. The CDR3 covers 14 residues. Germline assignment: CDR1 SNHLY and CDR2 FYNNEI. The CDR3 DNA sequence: TGTGCCAGCACTATAACAGGGTCCAATCAGCCCCAGCATTTT. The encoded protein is CASTITGSNQPQHF. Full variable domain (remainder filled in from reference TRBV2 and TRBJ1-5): EPEVTQTPSHQVTQMGQEVILRCVPISNHLYFYWYRQILGQKVEFLVSFYNNEISEKSEIFDDQFSVERPDGSNFTLKIRSTKLEDSAMYFCASTITGSNQPQHFGDGTRLSIL.